This T cell receptor (beta chain) appears in the sequencing data of a study of post-analysis software for immune sequencing data. General study points: Patients carried a few TRBV segments more frequently than controls did, and TRBV5-6, TRBV5-1 and TRBV20-1 were among them.

CDR1 and CDR2 (germline): DFQATT, SNEGSKA (reference sequence). The CDR3 runs to 15 residues. Trimming removed 0 bases at V and 0 bases at J, with 12 bases between. Concerning this clonotype itself: The antigen is not known.

The authors incorporated unique molecular identifiers into the TCR beta cDNA libraries. TCRdb redid the calling of the PCR reads with MiXCR, one entry per CDR3 protein. Here the sample spans 350,000 to 500,000 distinct CDR3 sequences, approximately 39% being singletons. The rearrangement joins TRBV20-1 to TRBJ2-7, with D possibly being TRBD1 (5 bases). This sequence originates from a girl aged 2 to 9 with multiple sclerosis. The sample taken for sequencing was blood. CDR3 bases: TGCAGTGCTAGAGAACTCCCGACAGTCTCCTACGAGCAGTACTTC. It translates to CSARELPTVSYEQYF.